The present TCR beta chain was sequenced within a study of T cell responses to AZD1222 COVID-19 vaccine. The ends were cut back, 1 base at V and 11 bases at J, with 12 bases in the middle. Germline-derived CDR1 and CDR2 are MNHEY and SMNVEV (reference sequence). The CDR3 has 12 amino acids. TCRdb's table, derived via immunoSEQ multiplex PCR, lists solely in-frame clones and lacks some. Of about 150,000 clones in the sample, around 93% were seen once. The clonotype was recovered from an adult in good health. This material consisted of peripheral blood, taken on day 0 of AZD1222 vaccination. This chain joins TRBV27 and TRBJ2-7; D possibly corresponds to TRBD2 (6 bases). Written as DNA, the CDR3 is TGTGCCAGCAGTTTATTTGGCAGGGAGGAGTACTTC. Translated: CASSLFGREEYF.